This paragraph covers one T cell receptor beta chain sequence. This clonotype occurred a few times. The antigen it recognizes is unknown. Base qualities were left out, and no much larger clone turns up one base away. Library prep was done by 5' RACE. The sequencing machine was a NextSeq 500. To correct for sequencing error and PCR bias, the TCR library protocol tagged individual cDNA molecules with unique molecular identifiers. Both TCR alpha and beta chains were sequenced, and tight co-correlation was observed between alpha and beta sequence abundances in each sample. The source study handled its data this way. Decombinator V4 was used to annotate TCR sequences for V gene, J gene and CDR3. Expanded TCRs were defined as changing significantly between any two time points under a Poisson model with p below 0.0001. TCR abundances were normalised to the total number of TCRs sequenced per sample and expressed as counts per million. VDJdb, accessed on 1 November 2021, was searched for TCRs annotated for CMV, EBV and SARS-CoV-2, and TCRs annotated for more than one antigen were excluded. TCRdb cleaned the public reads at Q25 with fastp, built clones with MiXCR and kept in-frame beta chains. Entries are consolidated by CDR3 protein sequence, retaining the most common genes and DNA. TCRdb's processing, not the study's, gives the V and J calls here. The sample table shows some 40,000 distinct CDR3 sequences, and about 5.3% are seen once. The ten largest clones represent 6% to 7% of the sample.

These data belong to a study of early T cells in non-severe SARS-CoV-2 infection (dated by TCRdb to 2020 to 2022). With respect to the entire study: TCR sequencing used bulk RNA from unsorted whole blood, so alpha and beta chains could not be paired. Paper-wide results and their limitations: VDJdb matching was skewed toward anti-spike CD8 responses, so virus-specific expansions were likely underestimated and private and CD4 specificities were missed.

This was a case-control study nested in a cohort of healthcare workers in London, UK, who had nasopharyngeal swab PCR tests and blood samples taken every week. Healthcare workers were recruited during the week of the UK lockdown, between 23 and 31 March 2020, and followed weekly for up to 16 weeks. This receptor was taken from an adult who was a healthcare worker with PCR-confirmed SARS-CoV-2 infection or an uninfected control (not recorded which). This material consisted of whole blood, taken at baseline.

The CDR3: CASSLHHPGQGLEQYV. The DNA sequence reads TGTGCCAGCTCACTTCACCATCCGGGACAGGGGCTCGAGCAGTACGTC. In this chain, TRBV18 is recombined with TRBJ2-7, with 10 bases in between that match TRBD1. The germline V gene yields KGHSH for CDR1 and LQKENI for CDR2. From the cysteine through the valine, the CDR3 covers 16 amino acids. Of all the DNA, just the CDR3 is kept, 48 bases in frame from base 1. The germline V and J ends show losses of 4 bases and 6 bases respectively, and no gene match explains 12 bases of the junction.